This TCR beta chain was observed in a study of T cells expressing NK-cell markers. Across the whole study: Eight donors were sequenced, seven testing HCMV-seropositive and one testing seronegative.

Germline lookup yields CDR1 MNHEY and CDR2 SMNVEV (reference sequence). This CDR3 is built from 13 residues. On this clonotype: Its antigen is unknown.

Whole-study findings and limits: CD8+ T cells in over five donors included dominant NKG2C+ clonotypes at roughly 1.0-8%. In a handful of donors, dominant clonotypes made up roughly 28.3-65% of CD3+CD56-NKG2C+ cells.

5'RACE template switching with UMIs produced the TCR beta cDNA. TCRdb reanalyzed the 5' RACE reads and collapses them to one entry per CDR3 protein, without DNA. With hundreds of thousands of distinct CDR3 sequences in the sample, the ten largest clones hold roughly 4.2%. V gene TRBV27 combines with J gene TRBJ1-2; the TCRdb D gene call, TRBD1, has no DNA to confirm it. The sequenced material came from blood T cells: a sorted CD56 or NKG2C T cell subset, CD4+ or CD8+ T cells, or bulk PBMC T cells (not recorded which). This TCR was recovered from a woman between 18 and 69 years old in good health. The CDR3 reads CASSFRGGYGYTF.